Listed below are T cell receptor beta chains from one sample, sequenced in a study of cytomegalovirus exposure and HLA in healthy donors. The protocol was immunoSEQ multiplex PCR, while the TCRdb copy is restricted to in-frame clones and leaves out a portion. The data contain around 300,000 clones, approximately 90% of them singletons. The sample was PBMCs. The source is a woman aged 18-35 years in good health and CMV-seronegative. The CDR3 runs from the conserved cysteine through the conserved F or W. A D gene is named only where the DNA matches it firmly. Only part of the rows carry a size: once, few, many, or a class if the clone is expanded.

d_gene: TRBD2
v_gene: TRBV4-1
abundance: -
j_gene: TRBJ2-2
CDR3aa: CASSRLGLAGGNTGELFF
CDR3nt: TGCGCCAGCAGCCGATTGGGACTAGCGGGGGGTAACACCGGGGAGCTGTTTTTT

d_gene: -
v_gene: TRBV11-1
abundance: once
j_gene: TRBJ2-1
CDR3aa: CASSLNRLAIQFF
CDR3nt: TGTGCCAGCAGCCTAAATCGGCTAGCGATTCAGTTCTTC

d_gene: -
v_gene: TRBV18
abundance: once
j_gene: TRBJ2-1
CDR3aa: CASSRGGTNGPYNEQFF
CDR3nt: TGTGCCAGCTCACGGGGCGGGACGAACGGCCCCTACAATGAGCAGTTCTTC

d_gene: TRBD1
v_gene: TRBV7-9
abundance: -
j_gene: TRBJ2-7
CDR3aa: CASSLATGITHEQYF
CDR3nt: TGTGCCAGCAGCTTAGCGACAGGGATCACGCACGAGCAGTACTTC

d_gene: -
v_gene: TRBV27
abundance: -
j_gene: TRBJ1-1
CDR3aa: CASREQGGGNTEAFF
CDR3nt: TGTGCCAGCAGAGAACAGGGAGGGGGGAACACTGAAGCTTTCTTT

d_gene: -
v_gene: TRBV5-4
abundance: -
j_gene: TRBJ2-3
CDR3aa: CASSQTRGDTQYF
CDR3nt: TGTGCCAGCAGCCAAACGCGGGGAGATACGCAGTATTTT

d_gene: -
v_gene: TRBV7-9
abundance: few
j_gene: TRBJ2-7
CDR3aa: CASSFAGFQYF
CDR3nt: TGTGCCAGCAGCTTCGCAGGGTTCCAGTACTTC

d_gene: -
v_gene: TRBV4-1
abundance: -
j_gene: TRBJ2-3
CDR3aa: CASSQDEVSEGTDTQYF
CDR3nt: TGCGCCAGCAGCCAAGATGAGGTTAGCGAGGGCACAGATACGCAGTATTTT

d_gene: TRBD1
v_gene: TRBV7-9
abundance: -
j_gene: TRBJ1-4
CDR3aa: CASSFRGTNEKLFF
CDR3nt: TGTGCCAGCAGCTTCAGGGGGACTAATGAAAAACTGTTTTTT

d_gene: TRBD1
v_gene: TRBV6-5
abundance: -
j_gene: TRBJ2-7
CDR3aa: CASSPTGTGSYEQYF
CDR3nt: TGTGCCAGCAGCCCCACCGGGACAGGCTCCTACGAGCAGTACTTC

d_gene: -
v_gene: TRBV6-5
abundance: -
j_gene: TRBJ1-1
CDR3aa: CASIGNTEAFF
CDR3nt: TGTGCCAGCATTGGCAACACTGAAGCTTTCTTT

d_gene: TRBD1
v_gene: TRBV6-5
abundance: -
j_gene: TRBJ2-4
CDR3aa: CASSRTGDAKNIQYF
CDR3nt: TGTGCCAGCAGCCGAACAGGGGATGCCAAAAACATTCAGTACTTC

d_gene: -
v_gene: TRBV9
abundance: -
j_gene: TRBJ1-4
CDR3aa: CASSVSGEVNEKLFF
CDR3nt: TGTGCCAGCAGCGTGAGTGGGGAGGTTAATGAAAAACTGTTTTTT

d_gene: TRBD1
v_gene: TRBV7-9
abundance: -
j_gene: TRBJ2-2
CDR3aa: CASSLVGQGRTGELFF
CDR3nt: TGTGCCAGCAGCTTAGTGGGACAGGGGAGAACCGGGGAGCTGTTTTTT

d_gene: -
v_gene: TRBV29-1
abundance: once
j_gene: TRBJ1-4
CDR3aa: CSVEDPPVEKLFF
CDR3nt: TGCAGCGTTGAAGACCCACCGGTTGAAAAACTGTTTTTT

d_gene: -
v_gene: TRBV5-6
abundance: -
j_gene: TRBJ2-7
CDR3aa: CASSLGGGGFSYEQYF
CDR3nt: TGTGCCAGCAGCTTGGGGGGAGGAGGGTTCTCCTACGAGCAGTACTTC

d_gene: TRBD1
v_gene: TRBV6-4
abundance: -
j_gene: TRBJ1-2
CDR3aa: CASSDSGQLPGGYTF
CDR3nt: TGTGCCAGCAGTGACTCGGGACAGCTCCCGGGTGGCTACACCTTC

d_gene: -
v_gene: TRBV15
abundance: -
j_gene: TRBJ2-2
CDR3aa: CATSREGGLNTGELFF
CDR3nt: TGTGCCACCAGCAGAGAGGGGGGTTTGAACACCGGGGAGCTGTTTTTT

d_gene: -
v_gene: TRBV18
abundance: -
j_gene: TRBJ2-1
CDR3aa: CASSPTRGYEQFF
CDR3nt: TGTGCCAGCTCACCTACCAGGGGCTATGAGCAGTTCTTC

d_gene: TRBD1
v_gene: TRBV9
abundance: -
j_gene: TRBJ1-6
CDR3aa: CATGTDGSPLHF
CDR3nt: TGTGCCACCGGGACAGATGGTTCACCCCTCCACTTT

d_gene: -
v_gene: TRBV4-1
abundance: -
j_gene: TRBJ1-2
CDR3aa: CASSQVIGAHYGYTF
CDR3nt: TGCGCCAGCAGCCAAGTTATAGGGGCCCACTATGGCTACACCTTC

d_gene: -
v_gene: TRBV30
abundance: -
j_gene: TRBJ2-5
CDR3aa: CAWSVPSWGVQTQYF
CDR3nt: TGTGCCTGGAGTGTACCTAGCTGGGGGGTCCAGACCCAGTACTTC

d_gene: TRBD1
v_gene: TRBV30
abundance: few
j_gene: TRBJ2-7
CDR3aa: CAWSPGTGVPYEQYF
CDR3nt: TGTGCCTGGAGTCCCGGGACAGGGGTTCCCTACGAGCAGTACTTC

d_gene: -
v_gene: TRBV5-4
abundance: -
j_gene: TRBJ1-4
CDR3aa: CASSFGGGMANEKLFF
CDR3nt: TGTGCCAGCAGCTTTGGTGGGGGGATGGCTAATGAAAAACTGTTTTTT

d_gene: TRBD1
v_gene: TRBV2
abundance: -
j_gene: TRBJ1-5
CDR3aa: CASSEWDSRQPQHF
CDR3nt: TGTGCCAGCAGTGAGTGGGACAGCCGGCAGCCCCAGCATTTT

d_gene: -
v_gene: TRBV6-5
abundance: -
j_gene: TRBJ2-7
CDR3aa: CASSYSLATYEQYF
CDR3nt: TGTGCCAGCAGTTACTCGTTAGCAACCTACGAGCAGTACTTC

d_gene: -
v_gene: TRBV19
abundance: -
j_gene: TRBJ1-4
CDR3aa: CASSMYRADDEKLFF
CDR3nt: TGTGCCAGTAGTATGTACAGGGCGGATGATGAAAAACTGTTTTTT

d_gene: -
v_gene: TRBV27
abundance: -
j_gene: TRBJ1-6
CDR3aa: CASSFGMNSPLHF
CDR3nt: TGTGCCAGCAGTTTCGGGATGAATTCACCCCTCCACTTT

d_gene: -
v_gene: TRBV6-5
abundance: -
j_gene: TRBJ1-2
CDR3aa: CASSKAAGYHGYTF
CDR3nt: TGTGCCAGCAGTAAAGCAGCAGGCTATCATGGCTACACCTTC

d_gene: TRBD1
v_gene: TRBV15
abundance: -
j_gene: TRBJ2-7
CDR3aa: CATSRPTGGSYEQYF
CDR3nt: TGTGCCACCAGCAGACCGACAGGGGGCTCCTACGAGCAGTACTTC

d_gene: TRBD1
v_gene: TRBV2
abundance: -
j_gene: TRBJ2-7
CDR3aa: CAGLGQGAYEQYF
CDR3nt: TGTGCCGGACTAGGACAGGGGGCGTACGAGCAGTACTTC

d_gene: -
v_gene: TRBV7-9
abundance: -
j_gene: TRBJ1-2
CDR3aa: CASSFVLGQGSGYTF
CDR3nt: TGTGCCAGCAGCTTTGTCTTGGGCCAGGGAAGTGGCTACACCTTC